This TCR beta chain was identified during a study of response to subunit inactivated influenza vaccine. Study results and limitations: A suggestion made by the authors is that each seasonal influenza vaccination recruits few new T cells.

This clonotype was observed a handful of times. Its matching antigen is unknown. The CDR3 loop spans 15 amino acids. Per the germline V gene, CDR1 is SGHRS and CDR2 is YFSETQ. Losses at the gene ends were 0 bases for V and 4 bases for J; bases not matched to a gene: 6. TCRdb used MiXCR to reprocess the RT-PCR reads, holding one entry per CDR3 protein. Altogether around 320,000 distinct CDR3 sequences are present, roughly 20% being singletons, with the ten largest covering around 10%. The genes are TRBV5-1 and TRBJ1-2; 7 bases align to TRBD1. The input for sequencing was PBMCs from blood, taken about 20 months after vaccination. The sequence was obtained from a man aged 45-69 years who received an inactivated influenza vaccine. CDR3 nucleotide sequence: TGCGCCAGCAGCTTGGCCGGGGAGGGGGCCTATGGCTACACCTTC. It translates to CASSLAGEGAYGYTF.